This T cell receptor (beta chain) was sequenced during a study of blood T cell repertoires in COVID-19. Study context: Spain, Italy and the United States supplied samples that represented acute and convalescent COVID-19. T cells, B-cell-depleted T cells, or PBMCs provided the cDNA or gDNA that served as material.

Original processing methods: Amplification from reference gene primers served as the basis for estimated nucleated cell counts. Here immunoSEQ multiplex PCR was the method, and the copy in TCRdb shows in-frame clones only, minus some. From that table come the V and J calls and clone size; the DNA was used to work out D and trimming. The repertoire has about 74,000 clones, 88% of them found once; the top ten carry more than 2.5%. The CDR3 length is 13 residues. The V end was cut by 0 bases, the J end by 5 bases, with 10 bases between. Per germline, CDR1 GTSNPN and CDR2 SVGIG (reference sequence). The source is an older man with active or convalescent COVID-19. The chain uses TRBV30 and TRBJ2-5, with a possible D match to TRBD2 (6 bases). Sample: peripheral blood. CDR3 loop: CAWSVRGGETQYF. Here the CDR3 DNA reads TGTGCCTGGAGTGTACGTGGGGGGGAGACCCAGTACTTC.